These T cell receptor beta chains were read from a single sample in a study of blood T cell repertoires in COVID-19. Clones were read by immunoSEQ multiplex PCR, and TCRdb kept only the in-frame ones, dropping some. The sample consists of some 270,000 clones, roughly nine tenths of them appearing once. The specimen was PBMCs or T cells enriched from blood (not recorded which). The receptors shown here come from an older woman who had recovered from COVID-19. The CDR3 runs from the conserved cysteine through the conserved F or W. Fields, in order: D gene, V gene, CDR3 length, clone size, J gene, CDR3 protein, CDR3 DNA. D genes are given only for firm matches. Clone size, where shown, is once, few, many, or a class for clones that have expanded.

>TRBD2|TRBV6-5|15|NA|TRBJ2-7
CASSYRGLGAHEQYF
TGTGCCAGCAGTTACAGGGGACTAGGGGCGCACGAGCAGTACTTC
>NA|TRBV6-4|14|once|TRBJ1-2
CASYEVRQTYGYTF
TGTGCCAGCTACGAAGTCCGACAGACATATGGCTACACCTTC
>NA|TRBV10-3|13|NA|TRBJ1-5
CAISDGGGEPQHF
TGTGCCATCAGTGACGGGGGTGGAGAGCCCCAGCATTTT
>TRBD2|TRBV12-5|15|NA|TRBJ2-7
CASGLGLAGAYEQYF
TGTGCTAGTGGTTTGGGCCTAGCGGGGGCCTACGAGCAGTACTTC
>NA|TRBV20-1|11|NA|TRBJ1-1
CSVRGLPEAFF
TGCAGTGTACGGGGGTTACCTGAAGCTTTCTTT
>TRBD2|TRBV5-1|16|NA|TRBJ2-2
CASSSASGSRTGELFF
TGCGCCAGCAGCTCGGCTAGCGGGAGTAGGACCGGGGAGCTGTTTTTT
>TRBD2|TRBV9|17|NA|TRBJ2-1
CASSVAIVGGSDPRQFF
TGTGCCAGCAGCGTAGCAATTGTAGGCGGGAGTGATCCCCGGCAGTTCTTC
>TRBD1|TRBV19|14|NA|TRBJ1-1
CASTDRGPDTEAFF
TGTGCCAGTACCGACAGGGGGCCAGACACTGAAGCTTTCTTT
>NA|TRBV3-1/TRBV3-2|14|NA|TRBJ2-7
CASSQAGLRNEQYF
TGTGCCAGCAGCCAAGCAGGGTTGAGAAACGAGCAGTACTTC
>NA|TRBV5-1|15|few|TRBJ1-1
CASSLVAGQNTEAFF
TGCGCCAGCAGCTTGGTGGCGGGCCAGAACACTGAAGCTTTCTTT
>NA|TRBV5-1|13|NA|TRBJ1-4
CASSPTANEKLFF
TGCGCCAGCAGCCCGACAGCAAATGAAAAACTGTTTTTT
>NA|TRBV3-1/TRBV3-2|13|NA|TRBJ1-5
CASSQGLDQPQHF
TGTGCCAGCAGCCAGGGGCTAGATCAGCCCCAGCATTTT
>NA|TRBV7-2|14|NA|TRBJ1-6
CASSQTLMRSPLHF
TGTGCCAGCAGCCAGACCCTTATGAGGTCACCCCTCCACTTT
>NA|TRBV3-1/TRBV3-2|14|NA|TRBJ2-4
CASSPPGAVNIQYF
TGTGCCAGCAGCCCACCGGGAGCGGTAAACATTCAGTACTTC
>NA|TRBV15|14|NA|TRBJ2-2
CATSRDLGAGELFF
TGTGCCACCAGCAGAGATTTGGGGGCGGGGGAGCTGTTTTTT
>NA|TRBV5-1|13|NA|TRBJ1-1
CASSFGGGAGAFF
TGCGCCAGCAGCTTCGGTGGGGGCGCGGGAGCTTTCTTT
>NA|TRBV6-5|15|NA|TRBJ1-2
CASSSGHLTAGGYTF
TGTGCCAGCAGTTCTGGACATTTAACCGCGGGGGGCTACACCTTC
>TRBD2|TRBV29-1|12|NA|TRBJ2-3
CSVGLAGTTQYF
TGCAGCGTTGGGCTAGCGGGGACTACGCAGTATTTT
>NA|TRBV11-2|16|NA|TRBJ2-1
CASSLGWAGRNNEQFF
TGTGCCAGCAGCTTAGGTTGGGCGGGGCGAAACAATGAGCAGTTCTTC
>TRBD2|TRBV5-6|15|once|TRBJ2-3
CASSFRGRGTDTQYF
TGTGCCAGCAGCTTTCGTGGGAGGGGCACAGATACGCAGTATTTT
>TRBD2|TRBV7-3|15|NA|TRBJ2-2
CASSLGLAGTGELFF
TGTGCCAGCAGCTTAGGGCTAGCGGGCACCGGGGAGCTGTTTTTT
>NA|TRBV5-5|16|NA|TRBJ1-6
CASSLGGSSYNSPLHF
TGTGCCAGCAGCTTGGGAGGGAGCTCCTATAATTCACCCCTCCACTTT
>TRBD2|TRBV28|17|NA|TRBJ2-2
CASSPSSGSGSTGELFF
TGTGCCAGCAGTCCGAGTAGCGGGAGTGGGAGCACCGGGGAGCTGTTTTTT
>TRBD2|TRBV27|16|once|TRBJ2-2
CASSPSGGARAGELFF
TGTGCCAGCAGCCCGAGCGGGGGGGCCAGAGCCGGGGAGCTGTTTTTT
>TRBD1|TRBV18|16|NA|TRBJ2-1
CASSPPGQRNYNEQFF
TGTGCCAGCTCACCCCCGGGACAGCGAAACTACAATGAGCAGTTCTTC
>TRBD1|TRBV9|14|NA|TRBJ1-2
CASSAGQGAYGYTF
TGTGCCAGCAGCGCCGGACAGGGGGCTTATGGCTACACCTTC
>NA|TRBV28|12|NA|TRBJ1-1
CASSSGNTEAFF
TGTGCCAGCAGTTCAGGGAACACTGAAGCTTTCTTT
>TRBD1|TRBV7-6|14|NA|TRBJ1-2
CASSLDRGRGGYTF
TGTGCCAGCAGCTTGGACAGGGGAAGGGGTGGCTACACCTTC
>NA|TRBV7-9|12|NA|TRBJ1-1
CASSPSWSEAFF
TGTGCCAGCAGCCCCAGTTGGTCTGAAGCTTTCTTT
>NA|TRBV5-1|14|NA|TRBJ2-7
CASTVTVSSYEQYF
TGCGCCAGCACAGTGACTGTTAGCTCCTACGAGCAGTACTTC
>TRBD1|TRBV10-3|14|NA|TRBJ1-5
CAISLDRGNQPQHF
TGTGCCATCAGCCTAGACAGGGGGAATCAGCCCCAGCATTTT
>NA|TRBV3-1/TRBV3-2|14|NA|TRBJ1-1
CASSVDRSSTEAFF
TGTGCCAGCAGCGTAGACAGGTCTAGCACTGAAGCTTTCTTT